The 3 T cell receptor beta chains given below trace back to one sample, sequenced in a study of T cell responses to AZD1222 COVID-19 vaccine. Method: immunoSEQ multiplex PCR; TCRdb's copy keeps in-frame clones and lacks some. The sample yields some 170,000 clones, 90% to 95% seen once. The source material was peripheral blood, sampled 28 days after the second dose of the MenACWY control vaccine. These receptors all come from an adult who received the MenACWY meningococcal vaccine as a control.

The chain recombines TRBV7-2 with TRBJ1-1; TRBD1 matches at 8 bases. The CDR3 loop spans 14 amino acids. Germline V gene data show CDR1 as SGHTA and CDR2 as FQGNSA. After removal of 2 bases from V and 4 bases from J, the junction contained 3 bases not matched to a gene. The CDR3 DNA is TGTGCCAGCAGCTTAACAGGGGGGGTCACTGAAGCTTTCTTT. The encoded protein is CASSLTGGVTEAFF.

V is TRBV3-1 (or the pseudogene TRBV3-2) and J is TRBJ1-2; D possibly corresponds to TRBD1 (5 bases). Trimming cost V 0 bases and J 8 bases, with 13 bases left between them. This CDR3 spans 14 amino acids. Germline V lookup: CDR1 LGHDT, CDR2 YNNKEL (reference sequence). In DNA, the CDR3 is TGTGCCAGCAGCCAAGATGACAGAAGTAAAGGCTACACCTTC. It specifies CASSQDDRSKGYTF.

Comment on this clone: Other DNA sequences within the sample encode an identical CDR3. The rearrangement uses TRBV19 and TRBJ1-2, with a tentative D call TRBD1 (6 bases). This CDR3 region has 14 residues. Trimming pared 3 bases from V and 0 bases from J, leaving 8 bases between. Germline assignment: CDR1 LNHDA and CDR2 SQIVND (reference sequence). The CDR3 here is CASSMTGANYGYTF. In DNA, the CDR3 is TGTGCCAGTAGTATGACAGGAGCTAACTATGGCTACACCTTC.